This is a list of T cell receptor beta chains from one sample in a study of CD8 T cells in Susac syndrome. Via MiXCR, TCRdb re-called the immunoSEQ multiplex PCR reads, giving one row per CDR3 protein. The data contain over 100,000 distinct CDR3 sequences, roughly 95% of them singletons. Sequencing input: CD4+ T cells from PBMCs. The source of these receptors is a human donor with Susac syndrome. Both conserved end residues are trimmed from each CDR3. Clone size is stated in some rows and not others, as once, few, many or a class when expanded.

J | V | size | CDR3
TRBJ1-5 | TRBV9 | - | ASSQAGVPNQPQH
TRBJ2-5 | TRBV18 | - | ASSSTTLQETQY
TRBJ1-5 | TRBV6-6 | - | ASSPDKNSNQPQH
TRBJ2-2 | TRBV9 | - | ASSVEGQGRTGELF
TRBJ2-5 | TRBV6-6 | - | ASSSSGIQETQY
TRBJ2-1 | TRBV5-4 | - | ASSSLTSGRRDNEQF
TRBJ1-2 | TRBV30 | - | ASPDRVDGYT
TRBJ1-4 | TRBV29-1 | - | SVEEGRLF
TRBJ2-7 | TRBV18 | - | ASSTGVKDYEQY
TRBJ1-1 | TRBV7-9 | once | ASSITEAF
TRBJ2-1 | TRBV5-1 | - | ASSPTGIEQF
TRBJ2-3 | TRBV4-2 | - | ASSPPGRQGTDTQY
TRBJ2-3 | TRBV6-5 | - | ASSYSGIMDTQY
TRBJ2-7 | TRBV11-2 | - | ASSTLLAAHPYEQY
TRBJ2-1 | TRBV30 | - | AWSVPGLAGGIVWSEQF
TRBJ2-3 | TRBV29-1 | - | SVRAGGGDTQY
TRBJ2-5 | TRBV30 | once | ACGRPRETQY
TRBJ2-5 | TRBV5-1 | - | ASTQDHPDKETQY
TRBJ2-5 | TRBV15 | - | ATSRVQAGQETQY
TRBJ2-3 | TRBV19 | - | ASSPTTDTQY
TRBJ2-7 | TRBV5-1 | - | ASSLAVNYYEQY